The rows below give T cell receptor beta chains drawn from one sample of a study of shared clonotypes between healthy human individuals. The assay was immunoSEQ multiplex PCR, and TCRdb's table has in-frame clones only and misses some. Here the sample spans more than 500,000 clones, 95% being singletons. Sequencing was carried out using naive CD8+ T cells sorted from blood. The receptors were sampled from a woman aged 30 to 39 in good health. Each CDR3 is given with its conserved first and last residue. D genes are given only for firm matches. For some rows the clone size is stated as once, few or many, or as a class when expanded; others skip it.

V,length,D,size,J,DNA,CDR3
TRBV6-1,14,NA,NA,TRBJ2-2,TGTGCCAGCAAGGACGAAAGGGGTACCGGGGAGCTGTTTTTT,CASKDERGTGELFF
TRBV25-1,13,NA,NA,TRBJ2-2,TGTGCCAGCAGTGTGGTGGACCCCGGGGAGCTGTTTTTT,CASSVVDPGELFF
TRBV27,15,NA,NA,TRBJ2-1,TGTGCCAGCAGTTTATCGAGGACACTTCACAATGAGCAGTTCTTC,CASSLSRTLHNEQFF
TRBV19,14,NA,NA,TRBJ2-7,TGTGCCAGTAGTATTGGCTCGGGACATTACGAGCAGTACTTC,CASSIGSGHYEQYF
TRBV28,15,NA,NA,TRBJ1-5,TGTGCCAGCAGCCCGAGACAGTTTCTGAACCAGCCCCAGCATTTT,CASSPRQFLNQPQHF
TRBV10-3,14,NA,NA,TRBJ2-5,TGTGCCATCAGTGCTGGAGAGGCCCAAGAGACCCAGTACTTC,CAISAGEAQETQYF
TRBV27,14,NA,once,TRBJ2-1,TGTGCCAGCAGTTTAACGGACAGTAACAATGAGCAGTTCTTC,CASSLTDSNNEQFF
TRBV5-5,13,NA,NA,TRBJ2-5,TGTGCCAGCAGCTTCCCGTCGCAGGAGACCCAGTACTTC,CASSFPSQETQYF
TRBV5-6,13,NA,NA,TRBJ2-7,TGTGCCAGCAGCTTGTATCTTTTCCAGGAGCAGTACTTC,CASSLYLFQEQYF
TRBV28,14,NA,NA,TRBJ1-5,TGTGCCAGCAGTTTTGACAGAGGAAATCAGCCCCAGCATTTT,CASSFDRGNQPQHF
TRBV9,13,NA,NA,TRBJ2-7,TGTGCCAGCAGCTCGGACAGCTCCTACGAGCAGTACTTC,CASSSDSSYEQYF
TRBV9,14,NA,NA,TRBJ2-1,TGTGCCAGCAGCGTCCCAAGCCACAACAATGAGCAGTTCTTC,CASSVPSHNNEQFF
TRBV5-1,12,NA,once,TRBJ1-5,TGCGCCAGCAGCTTGAAAGTTCCGCCCCAGCATTTT,CASSLKVPPQHF
TRBV11-2,15,NA,once,TRBJ2-7,TGTGCCAGCAGCTTCGAGCCGGGGAACTCCTACGAGCAGTACTTC,CASSFEPGNSYEQYF
TRBV7-9,17,NA,NA,TRBJ2-4,TGTGCCACCGTGCCAGGGGTAACCGAACTAGCCAAAAACATTCAGTACTTC,CATVPGVTELAKNIQYF
TRBV30,14,TRBD2,NA,TRBJ2-1,TGTGCCTGGTCGACTAGCGGGAGGGCTAATGAGCAGTTCTTC,CAWSTSGRANEQFF
TRBV5-4,12,TRBD1,NA,TRBJ1-1,TGTGCCAGCGACGATTTCAGGGGGCTCCGAAGCTTT,CASDDFRGLRSF
TRBV28,14,NA,NA,TRBJ2-1,TGTGCCAGCAGTTTAATGTCGGAACACAATGAGCAGTTCTTC,CASSLMSEHNEQFF
TRBV19,13,NA,NA,TRBJ1-5,TGTGCCAGTAGTCGGACAGTCCGTCAGCCCCAGCATTTT,CASSRTVRQPQHF
TRBV15,16,NA,NA,TRBJ1-4,TGTGCCACCAGCAGAGATCCCGGTAGAAGGGGTGAAAAACTGTTTTTT,CATSRDPGRRGEKLFF
TRBV2,13,NA,NA,TRBJ2-7,TGTGCCAGCAGACCGCGGAGCTCCTACGAGCAGTACTTC,CASRPRSSYEQYF
TRBV4-2,16,NA,NA,TRBJ2-3,TGTGCCAGCAGCAGAAGGGGGCGGGAAGGAACAGATACGCAGTATTTT,CASSRRGREGTDTQYF
TRBV6-1,13,NA,NA,TRBJ2-7,TGTGCCAGCTCTCAGTCGGGAGCCTACGAGCAGTACTTC,CASSQSGAYEQYF
TRBV5-4,13,TRBD2,NA,TRBJ2-7,TGTGCCAGCAGCCCCTCGGGGGGCTACGAGCAGTACTTC,CASSPSGGYEQYF
TRBV27,15,NA,NA,TRBJ1-1,TGTGCCAGCAGTTTCTCGCCGGGCCGCTTTACTGAAGCTTTCTTT,CASSFSPGRFTEAFF
TRBV2,14,NA,NA,TRBJ1-5,TGTGCCAGCAGTCCCCCGGGAAGCAATCAGCCCCAGCATTTT,CASSPPGSNQPQHF
TRBV10-3,14,TRBD2,NA,TRBJ2-7,TGTGCCATAGGTCTAGCGGGAGGGATATACGAGCAGTACTTC,CAIGLAGGIYEQYF
TRBV7-8,14,NA,NA,TRBJ2-1,TGTGCCAGCAGCCAGGGAGGGGGCTACAATGAGCAGTTCTTC,CASSQGGGYNEQFF
TRBV15,14,TRBD1,NA,TRBJ2-7,TGTGCCACCAGCAGTATTCGGGACAGGGCTGAGCAGTACTTC,CATSSIRDRAEQYF
TRBV4-1,14,NA,NA,TRBJ2-1,TGCGCCAGCAGCCAGTCGGTTAGCGTTGGTGAGCAGTTCTTC,CASSQSVSVGEQFF
TRBV27,15,TRBD2,NA,TRBJ2-1,TGTGCCAGCAGCCTAGCGGGAGCCCCCTACAATGAGCAGTTCTTC,CASSLAGAPYNEQFF
TRBV27,15,NA,NA,TRBJ1-1,TGTGCCAGCAGTTTATCGGCGGGGGCGGTGGCTGAAGCTTTCTTT,CASSLSAGAVAEAFF
TRBV11-2,17,TRBD1,NA,TRBJ1-2,TGTGCCAGCAGCTTAGATGAAACAGGGGAGGACGCCTATGGCTACACCTTC,CASSLDETGEDAYGYTF
TRBV7-9,16,NA,once,TRBJ2-7,TGTGCCAGCAGCTCGCCTGCAGGGGCCGAAGCCTACGAGCAGTACTTC,CASSSPAGAEAYEQYF
TRBV25-1,12,NA,NA,TRBJ1-1,TGTGCCAGCAGCCAGGGTAACACTGAAGCTTTCTTT,CASSQGNTEAFF
TRBV11-2,15,NA,NA,TRBJ2-5,TGTGCCAGCAGCTTAGAGGCTAGCAGGCAAGAGACCCAGTACTTC,CASSLEASRQETQYF
TRBV9,15,TRBD1,NA,TRBJ1-1,TGTGCCAGCAGCGCCCCAGGACAGGGGGCTACTGAAGCTTTCTTT,CASSAPGQGATEAFF
TRBV5-4,14,NA,NA,TRBJ2-7,TGTGCCAGCAGCTTGTTAGCACGAAGGAACGAGCAGTACTTC,CASSLLARRNEQYF
TRBV28,16,TRBD1,once,TRBJ2-7,TGTGCCAGCACCTTCGGACCGGGACAGGGCAACCACGAGCAGTACTTC,CASTFGPGQGNHEQYF
TRBV4-1,15,NA,NA,TRBJ2-7,TGCGCCAGCAGCCAAGTACCCCGCGGGACCTACGAGCAGTACTTC,CASSQVPRGTYEQYF
TRBV5-1,15,NA,NA,TRBJ2-5,TGCGCCAGCAGCTTAGAAGGAAACTATCAAGAGACCCAGTACTTC,CASSLEGNYQETQYF
TRBV28,17,TRBD2,NA,TRBJ2-1,TGTGCCAGCAGTTCCCCCCCTTGGCGGGAGGAGTTGAATGAGCAGTTCTTC,CASSSPPWREELNEQFF
TRBV19,14,NA,once,TRBJ1-5,TGTGCCAGTAGTATTCTAGTTAGCAATCAGCCCCAGCATTTT,CASSILVSNQPQHF
TRBV6-1,15,TRBD2,NA,TRBJ2-7,TGTGCCAGCAGCGAACTAGCGGGAGGCCCCTACGAGCAGTACTTC,CASSELAGGPYEQYF
TRBV2,15,TRBD2,NA,TRBJ2-7,TGTGCCAGCAGTGAAGGCGCGGGAGGCTCCTACGAGCAGTACTTC,CASSEGAGGSYEQYF